The present TCR beta chain was sequenced within a study of cytomegalovirus exposure and HLA in healthy donors. Study-wide results and caveats: The HLA-A and HLA-B alleles of most subjects were reportedly predicted accurately from TCR beta sequences.

The germline gives CDR1 KGHSH, CDR2 LQKENI. V gave up 3 bases and J gave up 2 bases, with 12 bases separating them. The CDR3 consists of 15 residues. As to this clone: The antigen is undetermined.

PCR amplification relied on 60 Vbeta primers (plus 13 Jbeta primers). The method was immunoSEQ multiplex PCR; TCRdb's version includes in-frame clones alone and lacks a portion of them. The table shows roughly 200,000 clones, with 82% occurring only once. The chain uses TRBV18 and TRBJ2-3, with a weak D call TRBD1 (5 bases). Sequencing was carried out using PBMCs. This TCR derives from a woman aged 35 to 49 in good health and CMV-seronegative. Here the CDR3 DNA reads TGTGCCAGCTCACCGGACATTCCGCCCACAGATACGCAGTATTTT. Encoded protein: CASSPDIPPTDTQYF.